The 23 T cell receptor beta chains listed next were all sequenced from one sample in a study of siplizumab effects on memory and regulatory T cells. Assay used: immunoSEQ multiplex PCR; TCRdb lists only in-frame clones, some missing. In the table there are more than 75,000 clones, approximately 97% of which are singletons. The specimen sequenced was naive CD4+ T cells sorted from blood. The receptors come from a human donor in good health.

The chain carries TRBV19 and TRBJ1-5; D unresolved. V was shortened by 7 bases and J by 2 bases, with 24 bases between the two germline ends. Germline lookup yields CDR1 LNHDA and CDR2 SQIVND (reference sequence). This CDR3 has 18 residues. This chain's CDR3 is CASTGKWTWNYGNQPQHF. Here the CDR3 DNA reads TGTGCCAGTACTGGAAAGTGGACGTGGAATTATGGCAATCAGCCCCAGCATTTT.

The chain carries TRBV2 and TRBJ1-2, with a possible D match to TRBD1 (5 bases). Germline-derived CDR1 and CDR2 are SNHLY and FYNNEI. The CDR3 has 12 residues. V lost 3 bases and J 10 bases, leaving 12 bases between the germline ends. The DNA of the CDR3 is TGTGCCAGCAGTGAGGCGGGGCGCGACTACACCTTC. This gives the protein CASSEAGRDYTF.

The chain uses TRBV28 and TRBJ1-2; D may be TRBD1 (5 bases). The CDR3 totals 13 residues. Germline CDR1 reads MDHEN; CDR2 reads SYDVKM. V dropped 3 bases and J dropped 7 bases, with 12 bases sitting between them. The CDR3 DNA sequence: TGTGCCAGCAGTTTTGCCGCGGGGGGTGGCTACACCTTC. Translation gives CASSFAAGGGYTF.

The rearrangement joins TRBV7-3 to TRBJ2-2, with D unresolved. The CDR3 spans 14 residues. V was clipped by 3 bases and J by 4 bases, with 9 bases between them. Germline-derived CDR1 and CDR2 are SGHTA and FQGTGA. Written as DNA, the CDR3 is TGTGCCAGCAGCTTGCTCTCTCTCACCGGGGAGCTGTTTTTT. This sequence encodes CASSLLSLTGELFF.

The chain employs TRBV5-4 and TRBJ2-7, with 7 positions matching TRBD1. The length of the CDR3 is 16 residues. Germline CDR1 is SGHNT and CDR2 is YYREEE (reference sequence). J gave up 3 bases and V 1 base, and 10 bases lay outside the gene matches. CDR3 sequence reads: CASSLNTGAPYYEQYF. CDR3 bases: TGTGCCAGCAGCTTGAATACAGGGGCCCCCTACTACGAGCAGTACTTC.

This sequence joins TRBV10-3 and TRBJ1-5; D unresolved. Germline V gene lookup returns CDR1 ENHRY and CDR2 SYGVKD. Trimming shortened V by 5 bases and J by 2 bases, and 10 bases separated the two germline ends. This CDR3 contains 14 residues. For the CDR3, the DNA is TGTGCCATCAGTAAGGGTGGGGGCAATCAGCCCCAGCATTTT. This translates into CAISKGGGNQPQHF.

V usage is TRBV7-3 and J usage is TRBJ2-2, with 7 bases fitting TRBD1. This CDR3 contains 14 residues. The V gene's germline CDR1 is SGHTA and CDR2 FQGTGA. V gave up 4 bases and J gave up 7 bases; unmatched junction bases: 6. The CDR3 region has the DNA TGTGCCAGCAGCTCCGACAGGGCTAACGGGGAGCTGTTTTTT. It translates to CASSSDRANGELFF.

The chain carries TRBV5-6 and TRBJ1-1, with D unclear. CDR1 SGHDT and CDR2 YYEEEE come from the germline V gene. V shed 5 bases and J shed 4 bases, with 12 bases lying between them. The CDR3 loop spans 13 amino acids. CDR3 amino acids: CASRQSGGTEAFF. The CDR3 DNA follows: TGTGCCAGCAGACAATCCGGCGGCACTGAAGCTTTCTTT.

The chain uses TRBV6-6 and TRBJ1-5; D is undetermined. Germline CDR1 and CDR2: MNHNY and SVGAGI (reference sequence). The germline V and J ends were trimmed by 4 bases and 7 bases, with 8 bases remaining between them. This CDR3 is built from 12 residues. The CDR3 DNA reads as TGTGCCAGCAGTTCGTACGCGCAGCCCCAGCATTTT. Protein sequence: CASSSYAQPQHF.

The chain uses TRBV21-1 and TRBJ1-4. TRBV21-1 is termed a pseudogene. The CDR3 spans 12 residues. Here the CDR3 reads CASRDGAEKLFF. CDR3 DNA: TGTGCCAGCAGGGACGGGGCGGAAAAACTGTTTTTT.

The chain carries TRBV5-1 and TRBJ2-7; TRBD2 might be the D (7 bases). The CDR3 spans 15 residues. The V gene lost 2 bases and the J gene lost 5 bases, with 17 bases spanning the gap. Germline CDR1 reads SGHRS; CDR2 reads YFSETQ. The CDR3 here is CASSFSGGRVDEQYF. The CDR3 DNA reads as TGCGCCAGCAGCTTTTCGGGGGGCCGAGTCGACGAGCAGTACTTC.

The V and J genes are TRBV6-4 and TRBJ1-5; TRBD1 agrees at 9 bases. The CDR3 sequence is 13 residues long. V dropped 8 bases and J dropped 7; count of bases not matched to a gene: 6. The germline CDR1 and CDR2 sequences are MRHNA and SNTAGT. The CDR3 nucleotides are TGTGCCAGCCGGGACAGGGTCCACCAGCCCCAGCATTTT. Its protein is CASRDRVHQPQHF.

J is TRBJ2-3 and V is TRBV6-5; D unclear. Trimming stripped 6 bases from V and 0 bases from J, with 10 bases between. The CDR3 consists of 14 residues. Looked up from germline, CDR1 is MNHEY and CDR2 is SVGAGI. CDR3 nucleotide sequence: TGTGCCAGCAGCCCCGTATCTAGCACAGATACGCAGTATTTT. The encoded protein is CASSPVSSTDTQYF.

Remarks on this clone: Other DNA sequences from this sample encode an identical CDR3 as well. This chain joins TRBV7-2 and TRBJ1-2; D not resolved. Looked up from germline, CDR1 is SGHTA and CDR2 is FQGNSA. The CDR3 has 13 amino acids. V gave up 3 bases and J gave up 11 bases, with 16 bases separating them. The DNA for the CDR3 is TGTGCCAGCAGCTTGTTAGCTGGGCGCGGTTACACCTTC. Translating gives CASSLLAGRGYTF.

The chain links TRBV9 to TRBJ2-7; TRBD2 agrees at 10 bases. CDR1 SGDLS and CDR2 YYNGEE come from the germline V gene. CDR3 length: 16 residues. The trim removed 0 bases at V and 2 bases at J, leaving 5 bases unmatched. CDR3 amino acids: CASSVELAGGTYEQYF. The DNA of the CDR3 is TGTGCCAGCAGCGTAGAATTAGCGGGGGGAACCTACGAGCAGTACTTC.

The chain has TRBV19 and TRBJ2-3; TRBD2 agrees at 9 bases. Looked up from germline, CDR1 is LNHDA and CDR2 is SQIVND (reference sequence). The V segment lost 6 bases and the J segment 1 base; nucleotides outside the gene matches: 5. The length of the CDR3 is 15 residues. The CDR3 DNA reads as TGTGCCAGTAGGGGAGCGGGGGGCGGCACAGATACGCAGTATTTT. Translated: CASRGAGGGTDTQYF.

This chain uses TRBV5-5 with TRBJ2-5; 12 bases fit TRBD1. In germline, CDR1 is SGHKS, CDR2 YYEKEE (reference sequence). The CDR3 runs to 16 residues. The trim removed 4 bases at V and 4 bases at J, leaving 8 bases unmatched. The CDR3 reads CASSVPGQGALETQYF. The CDR3 region has the DNA TGTGCCAGCAGCGTGCCGGGACAGGGGGCTTTAGAGACCCAGTACTTC.

The V call is TRBV12-5, the J call TRBJ2-7; 7 bases match TRBD1. Germline V CDR1 and CDR2: LGHNT, FRNRAP. J was trimmed by 8 bases and V by 5 bases; bases with no gene match: 3. The CDR3 contains 11 residues. CDR3 DNA sequence: TGTGCTAGTGGTGACAGGGATAAGCAGTACTTC. Amino acids: CASGDRDKQYF. Using reference TRBV12-5 and TRBJ2-7 for the parts outside the CDR3, the full variable domain is DARVTQTPRHKVTEMGQEVTMRCQPILGHNTVFWYRQTMMQGLELLAYFRNRAPLDDSGMPKDRFSAEMPDATLATLKIQPSEPRDSAVYFCASGDRDKQYFGPGTRLTVT.

The table lists this clone with a few counts. The chain joins TRBV5-6 to TRBJ1-6; D is ambiguous. Trimming took off 4 bases at V and 9 bases at J, with 14 bases between the two ends. The CDR3 has 14 amino acids. In germline, CDR1 is SGHDT, CDR2 YYEEEE. DNA for the CDR3: TGTGCCAGCAGCCCTCCTTATGAGGCTTCACCCCTCCACTTT. Encoded protein: CASSPPYEASPLHF. The full variable domain, rest sourced from reference TRBV5-6 and TRBJ1-6, is DAGVTQSPTHLIKTRGQQVTLRCSPKSGHDTVSWYQQALGQGPQFIFQYYEEEERQRGNFPDRFSGHQFPNYSSELNVNALLLGDSALYLCASSPPYEASPLHFGNGTRLTVT.

This clone was counted once. This sequence joins TRBV19 and TRBJ2-7, with 7 bases fitting TRBD1. The CDR3 extends over 14 amino acids. Unmatched junction bases numbered 8, after V lost 6 bases and J lost 3 bases. Germline CDR1 LNHDA, CDR2 SQIVND (reference sequence). The CDR3 reads CASRDRGQLYEQYF. The CDR3 coding sequence is TGTGCCAGTAGAGATAGGGGGCAGCTCTACGAGCAGTACTTC.

This sequence joins TRBV11-3 and TRBJ1-5; D uncertain. Trimming removed 4 bases from V and 3 bases from J, with 10 bases in between. The CDR3 totals 14 residues. Germline V CDR1 and CDR2: SGHNT, YENEEA. The CDR3 sequence: CASSSDGYNQPQHF. DNA of the CDR3: TGTGCCAGCAGCTCCGACGGCTACAATCAGCCCCAGCATTTT. The variable domain in full, completed from reference TRBV11-3 and TRBJ1-5, reads EAGVVQSPRYKIIEKKQPVAFWCNPISGHNTLYWYLQNLGQGPELLIRYENEEAVDDSQLPKDRFSAERLKGVDSTLKIQPAELGDSAVYLCASSSDGYNQPQHFGDGTRLSIL.

V is TRBV11-3 and J is TRBJ2-7, with TRBD1 matching over 7 bases. With 6 bases clipped from V and 0 bases from J, the junction kept 8 bases outside the gene matches. CDR1 and CDR2 (germline): SGHNT, YENEEA. This CDR3 is built from 15 residues. The CDR3 nucleotides read TGTGCCAGCAGTTCGAAGGGACAGAGCTCCTACGAGCAGTACTTC. It codes for CASSSKGQSSYEQYF.

V is TRBV7-8 and J is TRBJ2-3; TRBD2 matches 9 bases. The CDR3 has 17 residues. The germline V gene encodes CDR1 SGHVS and CDR2 FQNEAQ. V was pared by 1 base and J by 4 bases, with 9 bases of the junction left unmatched. Here the CDR3 DNA reads TGTGCCAGCAGCTTAGGCGGCGGCGGGGGGGCGGCAGATACGCAGTATTTT. This sequence encodes CASSLGGGGGAADTQYF.